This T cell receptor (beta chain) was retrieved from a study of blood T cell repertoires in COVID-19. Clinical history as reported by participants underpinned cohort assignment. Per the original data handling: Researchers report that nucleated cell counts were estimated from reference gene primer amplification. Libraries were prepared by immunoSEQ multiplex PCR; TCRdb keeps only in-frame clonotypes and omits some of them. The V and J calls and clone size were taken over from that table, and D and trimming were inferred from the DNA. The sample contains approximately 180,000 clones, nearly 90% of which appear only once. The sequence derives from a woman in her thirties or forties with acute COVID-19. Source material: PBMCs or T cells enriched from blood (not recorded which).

Here the CDR3 reads CASSELASGGGEQFF. Written as DNA, the CDR3 is TGTGCCAGCAGTGAACTCGCTAGCGGGGGAGGTGAGCAGTTCTTC. The V gene is TRBV2, the J gene TRBJ2-1; 10 bases align to TRBD2. Germline CDR1 reads SNHLY; CDR2 reads FYNNEI. Trimming removed 2 bases from V and 9 bases from J; junction bases left unmatched: 7. CDR3 size: 15 residues.